The present entry profiles one T cell receptor beta chain with its context. What it recognizes is unknown. The sample's time point: peripheral blood 6 weeks after treatment start. Each patient gave between 1 and 8 samples of peripheral blood mononuclear cells, which were collected pretreatment and during treatment. TCRdb's copy holds only in-frame clones and misses some; the assay was immunoSEQ multiplex PCR. The table has about 43,000 clones, roughly four fifths seen once. Trimming pared 0 bases from V and 3 bases from J, leaving 13 bases between. The CDR3 has 15 amino acids. Germline V gene data show CDR1 as SGDLS and CDR2 as YYNGEE. This sample was included in a study of PD-L1 blockade in urothelial cancer. Background on the study: Prior chemotherapy ranged from 0 to 3 regimens per patient. Analysis of the blood was performed 3 weeks (second dose) and 6 weeks after treatment start. Study-level findings and limits: Better survival was predicted by below-median pretreatment blood TCR clonality.

This specimen was PBMCs, taken around atezolizumab (anti-PD-L1) treatment. The genes are TRBV9 and TRBJ2-7; maybe TRBD2 (5 bases). This receptor was identified in a man aged 60 to 75 with urothelial cancer. The CDR3 here is CASSVDELGGYEQYF. CDR3 DNA: TGTGCCAGCAGCGTAGACGAACTAGGAGGCTACGAGCAGTACTTC.